These 29 T cell receptor beta chains originate from one sample sequenced in a study of T-cell reconstitution after alpha-beta-depleted transplantation in children. The TCRbeta library was prepared with unique molecular identifiers. TCRdb processed the PCR reads anew with MiXCR; each CDR3 protein has one entry. The data contain about 270,000 distinct CDR3 sequences, more than 8% of them singletons. Sequencing used PBMCs from the stem cell graft donor, obtained from the stem cell graft. The receptors originated from a human donor who donated a stem cell graft to a child with SCID.

In its sample, this clonotype was seen a few times. J is TRBJ1-1 and V is TRBV20-1; 8 bases match TRBD1. The germline V gene has CDR1 DFQATT and CDR2 SNEGSKA (reference sequence). Trimming removed 6 bases from V and 5 bases from J; junction bases left unmatched: 26. The CDR3 totals 19 residues. The CDR3 here is CSANHRLASFGQGRTEAFF. CDR3 DNA sequence: TGCAGTGCCAACCACAGGCTTGCCTCCTTCGGACAGGGTCGAACTGAAGCTTTCTTT.

The rearrangement joins TRBV4-2 to TRBJ2-7; 7 positions agree with TRBD1. Looked up from germline, CDR1 is LGHNA and CDR2 is YNFKEQ. V shed 4 bases and J 2 bases; nucleotides not matched to a gene: 8. This CDR3 contains 15 residues. The chain's CDR3 is CASSPTRQGTYEQYF. DNA for the CDR3: TGTGCCAGCAGCCCCACCCGACAGGGAACCTACGAGCAGTACTTC.

The chain combines TRBV9 with TRBJ2-7; D might be TRBD1 (5 bases). This CDR3 is 15 amino acids long. Germline CDR1 and CDR2: SGDLS and YYNGEE. V dropped 4 bases and J dropped 4 bases, with 18 bases sitting between them. DNA for the CDR3: TGTGCCAGCAGCCCAAGACCAGGGTCAGGTTACGAGCAGTACTTC. Amino acid sequence: CASSPRPGSGYEQYF.

This clonotype was seen a few times. This chain connects TRBV10-2 to TRBJ2-5, with 7 nucleotides matching TRBD2. The CDR3 has 16 amino acids. CDR1 WSHSY and CDR2 SAAADI come from the germline V gene. V was pared by 6 bases and J by 2 bases, with 12 bases of the junction left unmatched. In nucleotides, the CDR3 is TGCGCCAGCAGCCGGGGCGGGGGAAAGCTTCAAGAGACCCAGTACTTC. Translated, it gives CASSRGGGKLQETQYF.

In its sample, this clonotype was seen a few times. V and J are TRBV20-1 and TRBJ2-7; D gene ambiguous. Between the trimmed V and J ends, which lost 3 bases and 10 bases, there was a span of 13 bases. Germline V gives CDR1 DFQATT, CDR2 SNEGSKA (reference sequence). The CDR3 contains 11 residues. CDR3 region: CSASLDHPQYF. Written as DNA, the CDR3 is TGCAGTGCTAGTTTGGACCACCCCCAGTACTTC.

In its sample, this clonotype was seen many times. The genes are TRBV12-3 or TRBV12-4 and TRBJ2-3; 7 bases agree with TRBD2. With V trimmed by 5 bases and J by 3 bases, 2 bases remained unmatched. This CDR3 region has 13 residues. The DNA for the CDR3 is TGTGCCAGCAGTACTAGCGTGACAGATACGCAGTATTTT. It yields the protein CASSTSVTDTQYF.

The rearrangement uses TRBV7-9 and TRBJ2-7; D is unresolved. Germline CDR1 reads SEHNR; CDR2 reads FQNEAQ (reference sequence). The CDR3 totals 14 residues. V dropped 1 base and J dropped 3 bases, with 10 bases sitting between them. CDR3 in DNA: TGTGCCAGCAGCTTAGACTCGGGCTTCTACGAGCAGTACTTC. It is translated as CASSLDSGFYEQYF.

The table lists this clonotype with a few counts. The J gene is TRBJ1-1, the V gene TRBV7-9, with D possibly being TRBD1 (5 bases). The CDR3 consists of 13 residues. Germline-derived CDR1 and CDR2 are SEHNR and FQNEAQ (reference sequence). V lost 4 bases and J 3 bases, leaving 9 bases between the germline ends. The CDR3 loop is CASSSGLDTEAFF. In DNA, the CDR3 is TGTGCCAGCAGCTCGGGACTGGACACTGAAGCTTTCTTT.

V usage is TRBV29-1 and J usage is TRBJ2-5; D tentatively reads TRBD1 or TRBD2 (5 bases each). Germline assignment: CDR1 SQVTM and CDR2 ANQGSEA. This CDR3 contains 14 residues. V lost 7 bases, J lost 5 bases, and 20 bases lay in between. CDR3 sequence (DNA): TGCAGCGCGGGACCTGGGTCCCCCTTGGAGACCCAGTACTTC. Protein sequence: CSAGPGSPLETQYF.

This clonotype was seen more than once but under ten times. The DNA for the CDR3 is TGTGCCAGCAGCCAACCAGGGGCTGGAAACACCATATATTTT. Translation: CASSQPGAGNTIYF. The chain recombines TRBV3-1 with TRBJ1-3, with a possible D match to TRBD1 (6 bases). Germline-derived CDR1 and CDR2 are LGHDT and YNNKEL (reference sequence). Trimming stripped 2 bases from V and 2 bases from J, with 7 bases between. The CDR3 spans 14 residues. Full variable domain (missing parts from reference TRBV3-1 and TRBJ1-3): DTAVSQTPKYLVTQMGNDKSIKCEQNLGHDTMYWYKQDSKKFLKIMFSYNNKELIINETVPNRFSPKSPDKAHLNLHINSLELGDSAVYFCASSQPGAGNTIYFGEGSWLTVV.

This clonotype was seen a few times. The chain links TRBV10-3 to TRBJ1-4; D not resolved. Germline CDR1 ENHRY, CDR2 SYGVKD. The V end lost 2 bases, the J end lost 0 bases, and 7 bases lay between the germline ends. This CDR3 is built from 15 residues. DNA of the CDR3: TGTGCCATCAGTGAGGGCAGTGCAACTAATGAAAAACTGTTTTTT. Translated: CAISEGSATNEKLFF.

This clonotype was seen a handful of times. V usage is TRBV18 and J usage is TRBJ2-3, with 8 bases that match TRBD1. The V and J ends lost 8 bases and 0 bases, in that order; junction bases with no gene match: 7. CDR3 length: 15 amino acids. Germline CDR1 reads KGHSH; CDR2 reads LQKENI. DNA for the CDR3: TGTGCCAGCGGGGACAGGAGCCCTAGCACAGATACGCAGTATTTT. This gives the protein CASGDRSPSTDTQYF.

This clonotype was detected ten times or more. The chain carries TRBV12-3 or TRBV12-4 and TRBJ2-5; D may be TRBD1 (6 bases). V was shortened by 2 bases and J by 7 bases, with 14 bases between the two germline ends. CDR3 length equals 14 residues. CDR3 coding DNA: TGTGCCAGCAGTTTATCAGGGGTAGTGGGGACCCAGTACTTC. The encoded protein is CASSLSGVVGTQYF.

This sequence joins TRBV6-1 and TRBJ2-1, with 13 bases that match TRBD2. V shed 4 bases and J 11 bases; nucleotides not matched to a gene: 8. From germline, CDR1 is MNHNS and CDR2 SASEGT. This CDR3 is built from 15 residues. In nucleotides, the CDR3 is TGTGCCAGCAGTGGACCGGGACTAGCGGGGACCCAGCAGTTCTTC. It encodes CASSGPGLAGTQQFF.

The chain employs TRBV7-3 and TRBJ2-6, with 10 nucleotides matching TRBD1. The germline CDR1 and CDR2 sequences are SGHTA and FQGTGA. The length of the CDR3 is 18 residues. V was clipped by 11 bases and J by 2 bases; unmatched bases: 15. CDR3 coding DNA: TGTGCCCTCAGTCTCGTAGAAGACAGGGGGCCTGGGGCCAACGTCCTGACTTTC. Protein: CALSLVEDRGPGANVLTF.

The gene calls are TRBV12-3 or TRBV12-4 and TRBJ2-7, with D unresolved. The CDR3 length is 13 residues. V dropped 3 bases and J dropped 6 bases, with 12 bases sitting between them. The chain's CDR3 is CASSFVSSGEQYF. The CDR3, as DNA: TGTGCCAGCAGTTTCGTCAGTTCGGGCGAGCAGTACTTC.

This chain links TRBV9 with TRBJ2-7, with a weak D call TRBD1 (6 bases). V was pared by 4 bases and J by 3 bases, with 20 bases between. Germline V lookup: CDR1 SGDLS, CDR2 YYNGEE. The CDR3 has 16 amino acids. CDR3 nucleotide sequence: TGTGCCAGCAGCCCGTTGGACAGCCTTTTTGTCTACGAGCAGTACTTC. This translates into CASSPLDSLFVYEQYF.

This clonotype was counted a few times. The genes are TRBV6-1 and TRBJ1-5, with D unclear. The CDR3 is 13 residues long. V lost 1 base and J 6 bases, leaving 7 bases between the germline ends. Germline values: CDR1 MNHNS, CDR2 SASEGT. As DNA, the CDR3 is TGTGCCAGCAGTGAAGTGGGCACTCAGCCCCAGCATTTT. Translated, it gives CASSEVGTQPQHF.

This clonotype was observed a handful of times. The chain employs TRBV15 and TRBJ2-5; the match to TRBD2 covers 7 bases. Trimming removed 3 bases from V and 3 bases from J; junction bases left unmatched: 7. CDR1 and CDR2 (germline): LNHNV, YYDKDF (reference sequence). This CDR3 comprises 15 residues. The CDR3 DNA is TGTGCCACCAGCAGGGGGGACTATCCTAAAGAGACCCAGTACTTC. This gives the protein CATSRGDYPKETQYF.

V usage is TRBV12-3 or TRBV12-4 and J usage is TRBJ1-3; 9 bases agree with TRBD1. J gave up 4 bases and V 3 bases, and 4 bases lay outside the gene matches. CDR3 length: 15 residues. CDR3 sequence (DNA): TGTGCCAGCAGTTTGGACAGGGGTTTGGGAAACACCATATATTTT. It is translated as CASSLDRGLGNTIYF.

The V call is TRBV5-1, the J call TRBJ2-1; 9 nucleotides align to TRBD1. With 0 bases clipped from V and 6 bases from J, the junction kept 4 bases outside the gene matches. The CDR3 has 15 amino acids. Germline assignment: CDR1 SGHRS and CDR2 YFSETQ. The CDR3 region has the DNA TGCGCCAGCAGCTTGGACTGGACAGGGGTCAATGAGCAGTTCTTC. It codes for CASSLDWTGVNEQFF.

This clonotype occurred a few times. The CDR3 DNA reads as TGTGCCAGCAGCTTAGTAGTAAGCGGGGTCTCTAGCACAGATACGCAGTATTTT. It yields the protein CASSLVVSGVSSTDTQYF. V and J are TRBV11-2 and TRBJ2-3; 7 positions agree with TRBD2. There are 18 residues in the CDR3. V shed 1 base, J shed 0 bases, and the junction held 10 bases outside the gene matches. Germline V gene lookup returns CDR1 SGHAT and CDR2 FQNNGV.

In its sample, this clonotype was seen a few times. The rearrangement links TRBV29-1 to TRBJ2-7; 7 bases map to TRBD1. This CDR3 comprises 14 residues. With 4 bases clipped from V and 3 bases from J, the junction kept 9 bases outside the gene matches. Germline-derived CDR1 and CDR2 are SQVTM and ANQGSEA. The CDR3 sequence is CSVGDRAADYEQYF. CDR3 nucleotides: TGCAGCGTTGGCGACAGGGCAGCGGACTACGAGCAGTACTTC.

This clonotype has more than one count but fewer than ten. V and J are TRBV10-3 and TRBJ2-5; D perhaps matches TRBD2 (6 bases). Germline V gene data show CDR1 as ENHRY and CDR2 as SYGVKD. V was cut by 2 bases and J by 5 bases, with 6 bases left in between. This CDR3 contains 12 residues. The CDR3 nucleotides read TGTGCCATCAGTGAGCGGGGGGAGACCCAGTACTTC. This encodes CAISERGETQYF.

This chain uses TRBV7-8 with TRBJ2-1, with a weak D call TRBD2 (5 bases). CDR3 length: 14 residues. V shed 6 bases and J shed 7 bases, with 16 bases lying between them. The germline V gene has CDR1 SGHVS and CDR2 FQNEAQ. CDR3 in DNA: TGTGCCAGCAGTCAGGATTACGGGGAGAATGAGCAGTTCTTC. Its protein is CASSQDYGENEQFF.

This chain uses TRBV11-2 with TRBJ1-5; no definite D call. With 1 base removed from V and 0 bases from J, the gap between germline ends came to 10 bases. Germline-derived CDR1 and CDR2 are SGHAT and FQNNGV. CDR3 length: 16 amino acids. Written as DNA, the CDR3 is TGTGCCAGCAGCTTAGGGCCAGCCGATAGCAATCAGCCCCAGCATTTT. Protein sequence: CASSLGPADSNQPQHF.

This clonotype came up a few times. The chain couples TRBV20-1 to TRBJ2-5; TRBD2 matches at 8 bases. V shed 6 bases and J 3 bases; nucleotides not matched to a gene: 9. This CDR3 region has 14 residues. Per the germline V gene, CDR1 is DFQATT and CDR2 is SNEGSKA (reference sequence). CDR3 protein: CSAPHSGGEETQYF. The CDR3 DNA is TGCAGTGCACCCCATTCCGGGGGGGAAGAGACCCAGTACTTC.

The gene calls are TRBV7-3 and TRBJ2-1; 8 nucleotides align to TRBD2. Germline lookup yields CDR1 SGHTA and CDR2 FQGTGA. J was trimmed by 7 bases and V by 4 bases; bases with no gene match: 12. This CDR3 is built from 16 residues. DNA for the CDR3: TGTGCCAGCAGCTCAGTAGCAGCGGGGGCCCGAAATGAGCAGTTCTTC. It encodes CASSSVAAGARNEQFF.

This clonotype was found a few times. This chain links TRBV6-1 with TRBJ2-7, with 7 bases lining up with TRBD2. Germline-derived CDR1 and CDR2 are MNHNS and SASEGT. Trimming took 6 bases from V and 4 from J; bases not matched to a gene: 6. The CDR3 contains 13 residues. The CDR3 sequence: CASSTPGGYEQYF. For the CDR3, the DNA is TGTGCCAGCAGCACTCCCGGGGGGTACGAGCAGTACTTC.